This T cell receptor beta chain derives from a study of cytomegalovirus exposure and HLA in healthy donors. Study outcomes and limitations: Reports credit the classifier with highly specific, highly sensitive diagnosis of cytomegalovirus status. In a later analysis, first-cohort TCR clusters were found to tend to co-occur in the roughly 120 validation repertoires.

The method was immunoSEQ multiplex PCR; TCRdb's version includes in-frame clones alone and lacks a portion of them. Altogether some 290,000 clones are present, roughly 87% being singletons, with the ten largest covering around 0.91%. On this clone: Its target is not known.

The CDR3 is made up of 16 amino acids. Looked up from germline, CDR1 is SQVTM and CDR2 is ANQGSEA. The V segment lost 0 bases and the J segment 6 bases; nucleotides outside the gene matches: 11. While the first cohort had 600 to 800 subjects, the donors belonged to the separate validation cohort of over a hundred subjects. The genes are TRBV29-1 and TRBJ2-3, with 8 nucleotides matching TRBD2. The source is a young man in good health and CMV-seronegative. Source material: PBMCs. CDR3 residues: CSVEERAGGSRDTQYF. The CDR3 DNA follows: TGCAGCGTTGAAGAGAGGGCGGGGGGCTCCCGGGATACGCAGTATTTT.